The following is a T cell receptor beta chain sequence with its context. The antigen is undetermined. The data belong to a study of naive and memory T cell subsets. The study, taken as a whole, reports: Naive and memory repertoire findings lacked a ground truth for validation. Naive repertoires, especially CD8, held a few larger clonotypes, possibly memory cells re-expressing CD45RA.

Germline V gene sequence: CDR1 SGHTA, CDR2 FQGNSA. Trimming pared 3 bases from V and 4 bases from J, leaving 16 bases between. The CDR3 has 15 amino acids. Cells stained for CD3, CD4, CD8, CD45RA and CD27 were sorted into four subsets. Both TRBC1 and TRBC2 were covered by a beta constant-region primer of two equimolar oligonucleotides. Ligated cDNA was amplified by four rounds of PCR with nested alpha and beta constant-region primers and SP2. TCRdb called the UMI-ligation and nested PCR reads again in MiXCR, with one record for every CDR3 protein. The repertoire holds 140,000 to 150,000 distinct CDR3 sequences, approximately 22% seen once, with 0.11% in the top ten.

The sequence derives from a human donor in good health. Sequenced: naive CD4+ T cells from blood. The rearrangement uses TRBV7-2 and TRBJ2-7, with D perhaps assigned TRBD1 or TRBD2 (5 bases each). This CDR3 reads CASSFGAAIPYEQYF. CDR3 DNA: TGTGCCAGCAGCTTCGGGGCAGCGATACCTTACGAGCAGTACTTC.